A single sample gave rise to the 24 T cell receptor beta chains below, sequenced in a study of neurological immune-mediated disorders. Using its own MiXCR run on the 5' RACE reads, TCRdb lists one record per CDR3 protein. The sample holds over 50,000 distinct CDR3 sequences, about 3% seen once. Specimen: PBMCs. Receptors were obtained from a man aged 40-49 years with multiple sclerosis.

This clonotype was found a few times. Since a much larger clone is just one base distant, this may be a read error. The chain combines TRBV7-9 with TRBJ2-3; D ambiguous. V lost 5 bases and J 6 bases, leaving 15 bases between the germline ends. There are 14 residues in the CDR3. Germline V gene lookup returns CDR1 SEHNR and CDR2 FQNEAQ (reference sequence). CDR3 nucleotides: TGTGCCAGCAGCCAACCTGGAATACAGGATACGCAGTATTTT. This translates into CASSQPGIQDTQYF.

This clonotype was seen many times. The chain employs TRBV12-3 or TRBV12-4 and TRBJ2-7; D tentatively reads TRBD1 or TRBD2 (6 bases each). V was pared by 3 bases and J by 4 bases, with 25 bases between. The CDR3 has 18 residues. This CDR3 reads CASSFFIHFGGREYEQYF. The CDR3 nucleotides read TGTGCCAGCAGTTTTTTTATCCATTTCGGGGGCAGAGAGTACGAGCAGTACTTC.

This clonotype was seen repeatedly, ten times or more. The chain links TRBV25-1 to TRBJ1-5; D gene uncertain. Trimming removed 4 bases at V and 4 bases at J, with 14 bases between. The CDR3 totals 15 residues. Per the germline V gene, CDR1 is MGHDK and CDR2 is SYGVNS. The CDR3 DNA reads as TGTGCCAGCAGTGCCTCCTCGATGGGGAATCAGCCCCAGCATTTT. It encodes CASSASSMGNQPQHF.

This clonotype showed up many times. This sequence joins TRBV7-9 and TRBJ2-3; tentatively, D is TRBD1 (5 bases). This CDR3 has 15 amino acids. Trimming removed 3 bases at V and 3 bases at J, with 13 bases between. The germline V gene encodes CDR1 SEHNR and CDR2 FQNEAQ (reference sequence). The CDR3 nucleotides read TGTGCCAGCAGCTTGGACAACTCCAAGACAGATACGCAGTATTTT. Its protein is CASSLDNSKTDTQYF.

Regarding this clonotype: A clone one base away is much larger, so this may be a read error. The CDR3 does not end in the conserved phenylalanine or tryptophan, so this is likely a read error. Because the CDR3's place on the DNA is in doubt, the DNA is left out and the CDR3 is given as listed by TCRdb. The genes are TRBV6-5 and TRBJ1-6. The CDR3 is 12 amino acids in total, end residues counted. Germline V CDR1 and CDR2: MNHEY, SVGAGI. The CDR3 region is CASSRWDSPLNS.

This clonotype was recorded many times. The gene calls are TRBV4-2 and TRBJ2-3; maybe TRBD1 (6 bases). The CDR3 totals 16 residues. V lost 3 bases to trimming and J lost 8 bases, with 21 bases between them. Per the germline V gene, CDR1 is LGHNA and CDR2 is YNFKEQ. CDR3 region: CASSQGRQEIFATQYF. The CDR3 DNA follows: TGTGCCAGCAGCCAGGGTAGACAGGAAATTTTCGCTACGCAGTATTTT.

This clonotype was picked up many times. The chain links TRBV6-2 or TRBV6-3 to TRBJ2-3; tentative D call: TRBD2 (5 bases). The CDR3 contains 18 residues. Trimming took off 0 bases at V and 0 bases at J, with 16 bases between the two ends. Germline loops: CDR1 MNHEY, CDR2 SVGEGT. The CDR3 sequence: CASSYSRRSGPSTDTQYF. In DNA, the CDR3 is TGTGCCAGCAGTTACTCGAGGAGGAGCGGTCCTAGCACAGATACGCAGTATTTT.

This clonotype was seen ten or more times. This chain links TRBV20-1 with TRBJ1-3; a weak D match, TRBD1 (6 bases). CDR3 length equals 14 residues. Looked up from germline, CDR1 is DFQATT and CDR2 is SNEGSKA (reference sequence). V was clipped by 6 bases and J by 2 bases, with 14 bases between them. The CDR3, as DNA: TGCAGTGCGCACACGGGACAAACTGGAAACACCATATATTTT. Translated, it gives CSAHTGQTGNTIYF.

This clonotype was seen repeatedly, ten times or more. The CDR3 spells CSAHRPGQGTYEQYF. CDR3 sequence (DNA): TGCAGTGCTCATCGCCCAGGACAGGGAACCTACGAGCAGTACTTC. The rearrangement links TRBV20-1 to TRBJ2-7; 8 nucleotides agree with TRBD1. This CDR3 is built from 15 residues. Germline V gene lookup returns CDR1 DFQATT and CDR2 SNEGSKA (reference sequence). The junction had 11 bases not matched to a gene; V was cut back by 5 bases and J by 2 bases.

This clonotype was picked up many times. The chain uses TRBV5-1 and TRBJ2-5; tentatively, D is TRBD2 (5 bases). Germline values: CDR1 SGHRS, CDR2 YFSETQ. CDR3 size: 14 residues. V was cut by 4 bases and J by 7 bases, with 17 bases left in between. CDR3 sequence reads: CASSVDSTLGTQYF. The CDR3, as DNA: TGCGCCAGCAGCGTGGACTCCACACTTGGGACCCAGTACTTC.

This clonotype was seen at least ten times. This chain connects TRBV7-2 to TRBJ2-4; D perhaps matches TRBD1 (5 bases). Germline V gene lookup returns CDR1 SGHTA and CDR2 FQGNSA. This CDR3 is built from 14 residues. V shed 5 bases and J shed 8 bases, with 16 bases lying between them. CDR3 sequence reads: CASSLEWGGDIQYF. DNA for the CDR3: TGTGCCAGCAGCCTTGAATGGGGCGGAGACATTCAGTACTTC.

This clonotype came up many times. This chain uses TRBV5-1 with TRBJ2-2; D remains unclear. Germline-derived CDR1 and CDR2 are SGHRS and YFSETQ. The CDR3 totals 16 residues. V lost 1 base and J lost 0, with 10 bases in between. The CDR3 DNA reads as TGCGCCAGCAGCTTGTCAGCGAGCGCGAACACCGGGGAGCTGTTTTTT. Its translation: CASSLSASANTGELFF.

This clonotype showed up many times. The chain uses TRBV4-2 and TRBJ2-7; 10 nucleotides line up with TRBD1. J gave up 5 bases and V 0 bases, and 7 bases lay outside the gene matches. The CDR3 totals 16 residues. Per germline, CDR1 LGHNA and CDR2 YNFKEQ. The chain's CDR3 is CASSQDSGTGADEQYF. The CDR3 bases are TGTGCCAGCAGCCAAGATAGTGGGACAGGGGCGGACGAGCAGTACTTC.

This clonotype was counted many times. The chain uses TRBV5-1 and TRBJ2-7, with D possibly called TRBD1 or TRBD2 (5 bases each). CDR3 length equals 15 residues. Trimming took off 4 bases at V and 0 bases at J, with 14 bases between the two ends. Per the germline V gene, CDR1 is SGHRS and CDR2 is YFSETQ. DNA for the CDR3: TGCGCCAGCAGCATATCCGGGACGGGCTCCTACGAGCAGTACTTC. Residues: CASSISGTGSYEQYF.

This clonotype was counted at least ten times. The chain employs TRBV12-3 or TRBV12-4 and TRBJ2-6, with D possibly matching TRBD1 (6 bases). The CDR3 extends over 16 amino acids. V was clipped by 2 bases and J by 2 bases, with 10 bases between them. The CDR3 nucleotides read TGTGCCAGCAGTTTAAACCCAGGGGCTGGGGCCAACGTCCTGACTTTC. It encodes CASSLNPGAGANVLTF.

The chain employs TRBV5-6 and TRBJ2-2, with D possibly being TRBD2 (5 bases). Germline V gene sequence: CDR1 SGHDT, CDR2 YYEEEE. CDR3 length equals 15 residues. The ends were cut back, 0 bases at V and 3 bases at J, with 9 bases in the middle. For the CDR3, the DNA is TGTGCCAGCAGCTTGGCGGGATCGGACACCGGGGAGCTGTTTTTT. It codes for CASSLAGSDTGELFF.

This clonotype was observed a few times. In DNA, the CDR3 is TGTGCCAGCTCACCACCGCCCAGGGAAGGCGAGCAGTTCTTC. Amino acid sequence: CASSPPPREGEQFF. V is TRBV18 and J is TRBJ2-1; D is possibly TRBD1 (5 bases). V lost 0 bases to trimming and J lost 10 bases, with 13 bases between them. The germline V gene encodes CDR1 KGHSH and CDR2 LQKENI. The CDR3 extends over 14 amino acids. Combining the CDR3 with reference TRBV18 and TRBJ2-1 gives the whole variable domain NAGVMQNPRHLVRRRGQEARLRCSPMKGHSHVYWYRQLPEEGLKFMVYLQKENIIDESGMPKERFSAEFPKEGPSILRIQQVVRGDSAAYFCASSPPPREGEQFFGPGTRLTVL.

This clonotype occurred many times. The V gene is TRBV29-1, the J gene TRBJ2-7; tentatively, D is TRBD1 (5 bases). The CDR3 extends over 13 amino acids. Trimming took 4 bases from V and 0 from J, leaving 10 bases between them. Per germline, CDR1 SQVTM and CDR2 ANQGSEA. The CDR3 is CSVVQTDSYEQYF. DNA for the CDR3: TGCAGCGTTGTCCAGACAGACTCCTACGAGCAGTACTTC.

This clonotype has a handful of counts. A much larger clonotype is one base distant, so this may be a read error. The chain couples TRBV4-1 to TRBJ2-5, with D hard to call. V gave up 3 bases and J gave up 5 bases, with 10 bases separating them. The CDR3 contains 13 residues. Germline CDR1 is MGHRA and CDR2 is YSYEKL. The CDR3, as DNA: TGCGCCAGCAGCCATGGTACCTCGGAGACCCAGTACTTC. This codes for CASSHGTSETQYF.

There are many counts of this clonotype. This chain links TRBV29-1 with TRBJ1-3, with TRBD1 as a possible D gene (5 bases). The CDR3 has 15 amino acids. Trimming shortened V by 0 bases and J by 0 bases, and 9 bases separated the two germline ends. The germline V gene has CDR1 SQVTM and CDR2 ANQGSEA. The chain's CDR3 is CSVEDPGRSGNTIYF. The DNA for the CDR3 is TGCAGCGTTGAAGATCCGGGACGCTCTGGAAACACCATATATTTT.

This clonotype was recorded at least ten times. V is TRBV4-1 and J is TRBJ1-5; perhaps TRBD1 as D (5 bases). The CDR3 covers 16 residues. CDR1 and CDR2 (germline): MGHRA, YSYEKL. Trimming removed 2 bases at V and 1 base at J, with 12 bases between. The CDR3 protein is CASSQYLGVSNQPQHF. As DNA, the CDR3 is TGCGCCAGCAGCCAATATCTGGGGGTGAGCAATCAGCCCCAGCATTTT.

This clonotype came up many times. V usage is TRBV18 and J usage is TRBJ2-5; D is undetermined. Deletions cut 9 bases from V and 5 bases from J, with 10 bases between. Germline V gene data show CDR1 as KGHSH and CDR2 as LQKENI. CDR3 length equals 11 residues. For the CDR3, the DNA is TGTGCCAGTAGGACCCTGGAGACCCAGTACTTC. Its translation: CASRTLETQYF.

This clonotype has at least ten counts. The rearrangement links TRBV6-5 to TRBJ1-4; a possible D gene is TRBD1 (5 bases). CDR1 is MNHEY and CDR2 is SVGAGI in the germline V gene. Trimming cost V 6 bases and J 8 bases, with 16 bases left between them. The CDR3 totals 14 residues. The CDR3 loop is CASRRRGLEEKLFF. Written as DNA, the CDR3 is TGTGCCAGCAGGAGGAGGGGATTAGAGGAAAAACTGTTTTTT.

At least ten counts were recorded for this clonotype. The chain couples TRBV5-1 to TRBJ2-7; no clear D. The CDR3 runs to 13 residues. V lost 4 bases and J 2 bases, leaving 10 bases between the germline ends. CDR1 and CDR2 from the germline V gene are SGHRS and YFSETQ. CDR3: CASSTAQAYEQYF. CDR3 sequence (DNA): TGCGCCAGCAGCACCGCTCAAGCCTACGAGCAGTACTTC. Filled out from reference TRBV5-1 and TRBJ2-7, the complete variable domain reads KAGVTQTPRYLIKTRGQQVTLSCSPISGHRSVSWYQQTPGQGLQFLFEYFSETQRNKGNFPGRFSGRQFSNSRSEMNVSTLELGDSALYLCASSTAQAYEQYFGPGTRLTVT.